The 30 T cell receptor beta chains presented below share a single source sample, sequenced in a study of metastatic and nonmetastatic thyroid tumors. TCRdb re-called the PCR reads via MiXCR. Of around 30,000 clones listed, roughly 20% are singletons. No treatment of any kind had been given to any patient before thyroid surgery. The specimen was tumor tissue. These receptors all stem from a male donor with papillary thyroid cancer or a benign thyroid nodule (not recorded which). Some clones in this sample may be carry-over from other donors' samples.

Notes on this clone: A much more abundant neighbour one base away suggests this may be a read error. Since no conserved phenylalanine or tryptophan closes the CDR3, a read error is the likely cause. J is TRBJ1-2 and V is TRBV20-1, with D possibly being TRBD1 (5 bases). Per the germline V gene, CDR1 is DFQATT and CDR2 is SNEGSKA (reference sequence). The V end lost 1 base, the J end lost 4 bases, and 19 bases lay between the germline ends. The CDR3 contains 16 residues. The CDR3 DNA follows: TGCAGTGCTAGAGGTGGGGACTTAGGGCGAGCCTATGGCTACACCTTA. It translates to CSARGGDLGRAYGYTL.

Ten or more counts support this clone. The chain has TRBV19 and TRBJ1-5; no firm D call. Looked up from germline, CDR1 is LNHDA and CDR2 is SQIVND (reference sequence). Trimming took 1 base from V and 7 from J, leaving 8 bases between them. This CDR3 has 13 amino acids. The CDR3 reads CASSIASIQPQHF. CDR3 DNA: TGTGCCAGTAGTATAGCCAGCATCCAGCCCCAGCATTTT.

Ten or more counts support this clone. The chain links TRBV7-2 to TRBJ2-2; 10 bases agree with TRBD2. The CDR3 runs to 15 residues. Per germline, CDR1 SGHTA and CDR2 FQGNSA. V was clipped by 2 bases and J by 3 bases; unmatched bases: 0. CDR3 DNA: TGTGCCAGCAGCTTACTAGCGGGAGACACCGGGGAGCTGTTTTTT. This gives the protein CASSLLAGDTGELFF.

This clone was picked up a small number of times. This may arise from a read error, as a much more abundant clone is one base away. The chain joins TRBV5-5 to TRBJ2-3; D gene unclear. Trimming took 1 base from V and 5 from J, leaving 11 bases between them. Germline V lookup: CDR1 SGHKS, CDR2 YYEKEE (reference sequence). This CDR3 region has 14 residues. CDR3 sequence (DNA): TGTGCCAGCAGCTTGTGCGTATCGAAAGATACGCAGTATTTT. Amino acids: CASSLCVSKDTQYF.

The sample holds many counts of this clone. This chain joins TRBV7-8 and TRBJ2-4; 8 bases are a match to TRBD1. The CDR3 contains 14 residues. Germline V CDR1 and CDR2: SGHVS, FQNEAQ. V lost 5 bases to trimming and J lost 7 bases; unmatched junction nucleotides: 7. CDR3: CASSPSGTGNIQYF. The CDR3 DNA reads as TGTGCCAGCAGCCCCTCCGGGACAGGTAACATTCAGTACTTC.

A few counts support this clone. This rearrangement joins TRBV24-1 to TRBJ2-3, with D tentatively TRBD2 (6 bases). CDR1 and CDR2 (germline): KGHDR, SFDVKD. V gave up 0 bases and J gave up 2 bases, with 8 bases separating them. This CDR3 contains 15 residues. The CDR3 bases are TGTGCCACCAGTGATTTGTCGGGGGACACAGATACGCAGTATTTT. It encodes CATSDLSGDTDTQYF.

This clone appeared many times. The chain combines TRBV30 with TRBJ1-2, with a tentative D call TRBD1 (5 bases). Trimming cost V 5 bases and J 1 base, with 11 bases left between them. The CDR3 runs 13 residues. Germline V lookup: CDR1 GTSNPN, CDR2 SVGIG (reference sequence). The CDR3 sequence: CAWDSFFNYGYTF. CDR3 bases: TGTGCCTGGGACAGCTTTTTTAACTATGGCTACACCTTC.

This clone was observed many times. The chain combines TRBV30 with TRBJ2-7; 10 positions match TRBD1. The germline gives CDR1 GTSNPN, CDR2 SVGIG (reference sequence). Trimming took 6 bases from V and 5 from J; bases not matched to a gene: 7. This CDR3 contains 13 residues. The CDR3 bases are TGTGCCTGTTTCGGGACAGGGGACCACGAGCAGTACTTC. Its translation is CACFGTGDHEQYF.

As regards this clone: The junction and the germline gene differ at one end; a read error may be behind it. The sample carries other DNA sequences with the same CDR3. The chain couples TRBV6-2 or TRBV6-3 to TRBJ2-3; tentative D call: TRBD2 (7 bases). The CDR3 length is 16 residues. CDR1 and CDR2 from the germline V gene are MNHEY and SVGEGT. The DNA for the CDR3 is TGTGCCAGCAGCTCTATATCGGGGGGCTTAGTGGATACTCAGTATTTT. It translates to CASSSISGGLVDTQYF.

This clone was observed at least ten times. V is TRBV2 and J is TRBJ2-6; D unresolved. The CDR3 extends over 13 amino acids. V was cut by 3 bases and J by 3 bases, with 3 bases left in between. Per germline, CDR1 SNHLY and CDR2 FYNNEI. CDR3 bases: TGTGCCAGCAGTGAGCGTGGGGCCAACGTCCTGACTTTC. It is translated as CASSERGANVLTF.

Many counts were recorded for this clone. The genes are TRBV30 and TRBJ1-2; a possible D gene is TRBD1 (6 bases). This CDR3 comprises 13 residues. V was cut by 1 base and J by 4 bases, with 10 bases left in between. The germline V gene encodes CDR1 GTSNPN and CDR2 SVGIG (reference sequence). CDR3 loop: CAWSGQGSYGYTF. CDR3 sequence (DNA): TGTGCCTGGAGTGGTCAGGGGAGCTATGGCTACACCTTC.

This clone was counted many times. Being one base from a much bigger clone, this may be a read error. The CDR3 region has the DNA TGTGCCAGCAGACCACCCGGAGATAACACCGTATATTTT. Protein product: CASRPPGDNTVYF. The chain uses TRBV6-1 and TRBJ1-3; D gene uncertain. This CDR3 is built from 13 residues. In germline, CDR1 is MNHNS, CDR2 SASEGT.

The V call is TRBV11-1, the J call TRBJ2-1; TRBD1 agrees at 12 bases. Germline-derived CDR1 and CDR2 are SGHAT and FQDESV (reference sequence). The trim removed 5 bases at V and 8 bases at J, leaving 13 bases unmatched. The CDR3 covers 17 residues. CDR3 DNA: TGTGCCAGCAGCCCGCGTGGGGGACAGGGGGCAGGGTATGAGCAGTTCTTC. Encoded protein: CASSPRGGQGAGYEQFF.

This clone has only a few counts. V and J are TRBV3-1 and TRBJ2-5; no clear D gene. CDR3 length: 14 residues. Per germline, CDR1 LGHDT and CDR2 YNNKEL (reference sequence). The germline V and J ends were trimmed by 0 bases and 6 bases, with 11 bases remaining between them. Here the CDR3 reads CASSQENPAKTQYF. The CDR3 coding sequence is TGTGCCAGCAGCCAAGAGAACCCAGCGAAGACCCAGTACTTC.

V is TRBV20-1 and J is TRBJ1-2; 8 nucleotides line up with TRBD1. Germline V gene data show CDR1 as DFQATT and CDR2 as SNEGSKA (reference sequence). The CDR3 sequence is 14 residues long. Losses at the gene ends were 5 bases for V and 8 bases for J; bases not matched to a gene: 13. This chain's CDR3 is CSASGQGGWEGYTF. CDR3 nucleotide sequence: TGCAGTGCTTCCGGACAGGGAGGTTGGGAAGGCTACACCTTC.

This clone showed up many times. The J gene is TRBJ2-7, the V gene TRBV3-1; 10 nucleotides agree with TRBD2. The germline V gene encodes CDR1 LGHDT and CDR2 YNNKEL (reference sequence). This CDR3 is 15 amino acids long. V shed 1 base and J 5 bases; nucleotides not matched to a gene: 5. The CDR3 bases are TGTGCCAGCAGCCAAGGTTTAGCGGGAGGACACGAGCAGTACTTC. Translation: CASSQGLAGGHEQYF.

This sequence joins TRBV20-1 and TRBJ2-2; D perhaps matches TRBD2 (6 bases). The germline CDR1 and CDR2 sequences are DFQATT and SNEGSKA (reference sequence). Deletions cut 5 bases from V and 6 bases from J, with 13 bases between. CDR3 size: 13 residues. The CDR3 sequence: CSAFLSSAGELFF. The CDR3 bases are TGCAGTGCTTTCCTCTCTAGCGCCGGGGAGCTGTTTTTT.

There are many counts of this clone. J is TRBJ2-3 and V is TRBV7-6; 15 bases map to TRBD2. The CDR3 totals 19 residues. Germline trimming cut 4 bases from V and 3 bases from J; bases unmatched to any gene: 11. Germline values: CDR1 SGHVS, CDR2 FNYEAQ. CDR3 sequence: CASSSGLAGGPRGTDTQYF. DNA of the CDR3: TGTGCCAGCAGCTCCGGACTAGCGGGAGGGCCGAGGGGTACAGATACGCAGTATTTT.

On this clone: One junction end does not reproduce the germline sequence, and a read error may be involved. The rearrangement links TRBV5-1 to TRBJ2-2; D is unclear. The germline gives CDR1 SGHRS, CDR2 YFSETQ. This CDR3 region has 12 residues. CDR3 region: CASIGFAGELFF. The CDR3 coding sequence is TGCGCTAGCATCGGGTTTGCCGGGGAGCTGTTTTTT.

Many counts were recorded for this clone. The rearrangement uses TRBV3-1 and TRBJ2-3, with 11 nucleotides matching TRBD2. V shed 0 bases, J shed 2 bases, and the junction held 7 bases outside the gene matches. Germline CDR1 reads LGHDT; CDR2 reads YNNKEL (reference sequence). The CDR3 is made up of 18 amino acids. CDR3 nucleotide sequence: TGTGCCAGCAGCCAAGATTTCGGGGGACTAGCGGACACAGATACGCAGTATTTT. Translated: CASSQDFGGLADTDTQYF.

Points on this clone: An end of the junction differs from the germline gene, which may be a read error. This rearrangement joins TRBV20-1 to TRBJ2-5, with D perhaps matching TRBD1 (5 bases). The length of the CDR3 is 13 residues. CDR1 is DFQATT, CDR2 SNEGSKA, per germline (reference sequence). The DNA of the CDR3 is TGCAGTGCTAGGGTTACAGGTTCAGAGACCCGGTACTTC. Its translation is CSARVTGSETRYF.

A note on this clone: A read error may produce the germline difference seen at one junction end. The chain's CDR3 is CASSDANAAHEQYF. DNA for the CDR3: TGCGCCAGCAGTGACGCCAATGCGGCTCACGAGCAGTACTTC. V gene TRBV25-1 combines with J gene TRBJ2-7; D call uncertain. Germline V gene sequence: CDR1 MGHDK, CDR2 SYGVNS. The CDR3 contains 14 residues.

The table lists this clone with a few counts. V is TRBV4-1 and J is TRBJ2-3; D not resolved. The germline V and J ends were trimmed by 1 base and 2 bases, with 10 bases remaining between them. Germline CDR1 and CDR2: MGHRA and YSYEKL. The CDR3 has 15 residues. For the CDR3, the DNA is TGCGCCAGCAGCCAAGGGCAGCCATACACAGATACGCAGTATTTT. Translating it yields CASSQGQPYTDTQYF.

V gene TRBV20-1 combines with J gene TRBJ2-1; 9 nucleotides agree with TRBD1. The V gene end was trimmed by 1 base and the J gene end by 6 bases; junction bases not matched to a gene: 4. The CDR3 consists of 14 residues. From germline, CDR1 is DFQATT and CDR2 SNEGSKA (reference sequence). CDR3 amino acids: CSARGQGVGNEQFF. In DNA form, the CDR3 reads TGCAGTGCTAGAGGACAGGGGGTAGGCAATGAGCAGTTCTTC.

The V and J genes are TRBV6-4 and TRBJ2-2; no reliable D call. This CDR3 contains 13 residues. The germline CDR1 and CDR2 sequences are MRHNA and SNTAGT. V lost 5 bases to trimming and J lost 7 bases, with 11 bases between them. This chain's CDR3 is CASSSRSNGELFF. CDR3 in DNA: TGTGCCAGCAGTTCCAGGTCTAACGGGGAGCTGTTTTTT.

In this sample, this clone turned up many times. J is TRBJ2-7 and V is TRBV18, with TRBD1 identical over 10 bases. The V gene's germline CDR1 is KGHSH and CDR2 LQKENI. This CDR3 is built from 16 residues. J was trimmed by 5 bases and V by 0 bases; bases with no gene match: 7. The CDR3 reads CASSPPGGTGAHEQYF. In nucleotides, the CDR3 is TGTGCCAGCTCACCACCAGGGGGGACAGGGGCCCACGAGCAGTACTTC.

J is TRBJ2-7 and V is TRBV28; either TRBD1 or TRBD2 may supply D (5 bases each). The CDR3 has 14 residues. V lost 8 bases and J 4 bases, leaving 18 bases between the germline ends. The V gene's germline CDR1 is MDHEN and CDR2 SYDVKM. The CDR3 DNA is TGTGCCAGCGAGCCTGGGGGTACCATGTACGAGCAGTACTTC. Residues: CASEPGGTMYEQYF.

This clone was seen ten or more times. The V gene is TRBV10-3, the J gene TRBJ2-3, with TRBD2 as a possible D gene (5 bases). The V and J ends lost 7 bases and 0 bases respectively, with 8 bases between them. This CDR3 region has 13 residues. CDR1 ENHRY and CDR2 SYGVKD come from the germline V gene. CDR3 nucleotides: TGTGCCATCAAACCTAGCAGCACAGATACGCAGTATTTT. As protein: CAIKPSSTDTQYF.

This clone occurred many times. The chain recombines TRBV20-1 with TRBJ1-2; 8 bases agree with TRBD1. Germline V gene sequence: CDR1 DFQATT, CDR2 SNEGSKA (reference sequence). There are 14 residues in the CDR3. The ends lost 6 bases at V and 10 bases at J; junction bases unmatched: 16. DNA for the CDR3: TGCAGTGCCCTTAGCCCGACAGGGGCTCAGGTCTACACCTTC. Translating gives CSALSPTGAQVYTF.

CDR3 nucleotides: TGTGCCAGCAGTGAATTAACCAGACTAGCGACCGAGCAGTACTTC. Translating it yields CASSELTRLATEQYF. The gene calls are TRBV6-1 and TRBJ2-7; the match to TRBD2 covers 8 bases. This CDR3 contains 15 residues. Germline V CDR1 and CDR2: MNHNS, SASEGT. V was clipped by 2 bases and J by 6 bases; unmatched bases: 9.